This T cell receptor beta chain was profiled in a study of shared clonotypes between healthy human individuals. As processed by the authors: Because ImmunoSEQ provided only junction sequences with no quality scores, the filtering differed. The repertoire was sequenced with immunoSEQ multiplex PCR; TCRdb's copy has only in-frame clones and lacks some. Clonal size and the V and J genes are those of that table, whereas D and trimming came from the DNA. This table has roughly 2.5 million clones, roughly nine tenths appearing once. There are a few counts of this clone. CDR3 length equals 13 residues. V lost 3 bases to trimming and J lost 8 bases, with 11 bases between them. Germline V lookup: CDR1 KGHSH, CDR2 LQKENI. Nashville, Tennessee was home to all donors, who were Caucasian adults.

Specimen: naive CD4+ T cells sorted from blood. The subset was: CD45RA+ positively selected. The genes are TRBV18 and TRBJ2-1; no definite D call. The sequence was obtained from a man aged 18 to 30 in good health. CDR3 sequence reads: CASSPAFSHEQFF. The DNA of the CDR3 is TGTGCCAGCTCACCGGCATTCTCGCATGAGCAGTTCTTC.